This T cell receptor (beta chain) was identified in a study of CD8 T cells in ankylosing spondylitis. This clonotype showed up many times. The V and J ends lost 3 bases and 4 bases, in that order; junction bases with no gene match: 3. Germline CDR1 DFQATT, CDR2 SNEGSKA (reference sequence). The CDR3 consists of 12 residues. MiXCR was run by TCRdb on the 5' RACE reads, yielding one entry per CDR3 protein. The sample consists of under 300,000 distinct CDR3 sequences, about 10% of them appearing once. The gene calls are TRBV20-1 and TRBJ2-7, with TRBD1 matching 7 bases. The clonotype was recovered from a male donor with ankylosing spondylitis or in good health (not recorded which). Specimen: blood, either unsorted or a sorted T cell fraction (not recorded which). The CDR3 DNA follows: TGCAGTGCTAGGTACAGGGGATACGAGCAGTACTTC. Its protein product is CSARYRGYEQYF.